What follows are 20 T cell receptor beta chains derived from one specimen sequenced in a study of blood T cell repertoires in COVID-19. Method: immunoSEQ multiplex PCR; TCRdb's copy keeps in-frame clones and lacks some. The table lists under 300,000 clones, 65% to 90% of them singletons. The sample consisted of peripheral blood. These receptors originate from a woman aged 70-85 years with COVID-19, enrolled during active disease.

This rearrangement joins TRBV7-9 to TRBJ2-3; 9 nucleotides align to TRBD1. V dropped 7 bases and J dropped 0; count of bases not matched to a gene: 8. CDR1 and CDR2 (germline): SEHNR, FQNEAQ (reference sequence). The CDR3 runs 16 residues. For the CDR3, the DNA is TGTGCCAGCACCTCAAGGGACAGGGAAAGCACAGATACGCAGTATTTT. As protein: CASTSRDRESTDTQYF.

The chain combines TRBV11-2 with TRBJ2-3, with TRBD2 matching 9 bases. V was clipped by 10 bases and J by 4 bases; unmatched bases: 9. This CDR3 has 14 amino acids. Germline CDR1 and CDR2: SGHAT and FQNNGV. The CDR3 is CATRWRGGSDTQYF. As DNA, the CDR3 is TGTGCCACCCGATGGCGGGGGGGATCAGATACGCAGTATTTT.

This chain connects TRBV7-2 to TRBJ1-6, with no clear D. Trimming took off 1 base at V and 7 bases at J, with 5 bases between the two ends. In germline, CDR1 is SGHTA, CDR2 FQGNSA. The CDR3 has 13 amino acids. This CDR3 reads CASSLDGNSPLHF. In DNA form, the CDR3 reads TGTGCCAGCAGCTTAGACGGGAATTCACCCCTCCACTTT.

This clone is a singleton in its sample. This chain joins TRBV7-2 and TRBJ1-5; perhaps TRBD1 as D (5 bases). CDR1 is SGHTA and CDR2 is FQGNSA in the germline V gene. Trimming pared 1 base from V and 1 base from J, leaving 5 bases between. This CDR3 has 14 amino acids. CDR3 in amino acids: CASSLEGSNQPQHF. Here the CDR3 DNA reads TGTGCCAGCAGCTTAGAGGGGAGCAATCAGCCCCAGCATTTT.

J is TRBJ2-7 and V is TRBV10-3, with 8 bases matching TRBD1. Trimming at V came to 7 bases and at J to 2 bases, leaving 4 bases not matched to a gene. Germline CDR1 ENHRY, CDR2 SYGVKD. The CDR3 is 13 amino acids. Here the CDR3 DNA reads TGTGCCATCACCAGGGGGCAGGCCTACGAGCAGTACTTC. It codes for CAITRGQAYEQYF.

The chain links TRBV9 to TRBJ2-1; tentatively, D is TRBD2 (6 bases). The CDR3 sequence is 14 residues long. Germline values: CDR1 SGDLS, CDR2 YYNGEE. The V and J ends lost 3 bases and 4 bases respectively, with 11 bases between them. The CDR3 spells CASSGGTYYNEQFF. The CDR3 region has the DNA TGTGCCAGCAGCGGCGGGACGTATTACAATGAGCAGTTCTTC.

The V and J genes are TRBV12-5 and TRBJ1-1; 8 nucleotides line up with TRBD1. V lost 0 bases and J lost 0; bases outside the gene matches: 9. The CDR3 sequence is 18 residues long. The germline gives CDR1 LGHNT, CDR2 FRNRAP. The CDR3 here is CASGLVWRQGIMNTEAFF. Here the CDR3 DNA reads TGTGCTAGTGGTTTGGTATGGAGACAGGGGATAATGAACACTGAAGCTTTCTTT.

The gene calls are TRBV6-5 and TRBJ1-2, with D perhaps TRBD1 (6 bases). The CDR3 sequence is 13 residues long. CDR1 and CDR2 from the germline V gene are MNHEY and SVGAGI. The germline V and J ends were trimmed by 7 bases and 8 bases, with 17 bases remaining between them. CDR3: CASTIQGPTGYTF. CDR3 DNA sequence: TGTGCCAGCACCATACAGGGTCCGACGGGCTACACCTTC.

In DNA, the CDR3 is TGTGCCGCGCCCCGGACGGGCGGGGGGGAAAATGGTTACACCGGGGAGCTGTTTTTT. Protein product: CAAPRTGGGENGYTGELFF. The V and J genes are TRBV15 and TRBJ2-2; 9 bases match TRBD2. V was clipped by 11 bases and J by 3 bases; unmatched bases: 22. The germline gives CDR1 LNHNV, CDR2 YYDKDF (reference sequence). CDR3 length: 19 residues.

This chain uses TRBV6-2 or TRBV6-3 with TRBJ2-5, with D possibly TRBD2 on 6 matching bases. Trimming left V 6 bases short and J 3 bases short, with 23 bases between. The CDR3 runs 17 residues. Per the germline V gene, CDR1 is MNHEY and CDR2 is SVGEGT. In DNA, the CDR3 is TGTGCCAGCAGCCCTGCGAACCGGTGGGAGGTCGAAGAGACCCAGTACTTC. As protein: CASSPANRWEVEETQYF.

The rearrangement links TRBV9 to TRBJ1-6, with 7 bases fitting TRBD1. After removal of 2 bases from V and 9 bases from J, the junction contained 14 bases not matched to a gene. The germline CDR1 and CDR2 sequences are SGDLS and YYNGEE. The length of the CDR3 is 17 residues. The CDR3 is CASSVRITGEYGSPLHF. The CDR3 coding sequence is TGTGCCAGCAGCGTGCGGATAACAGGGGAATACGGTTCACCCCTCCACTTT.

This chain uses TRBV3-1 (or the pseudogene TRBV3-2) with TRBJ1-6; D remains ambiguous. Germline lookup yields CDR1 LGHDT and CDR2 YNNKEL (reference sequence). This CDR3 has 14 amino acids. Trimming removed 3 bases at V and 10 bases at J, with 13 bases between. CDR3 sequence (DNA): TGTGCCAGCAGCCACGAGACGGGGAGCTCACCCCTCCACTTT. Translation gives CASSHETGSSPLHF.

This clone was observed once. The chain uses TRBV30 and TRBJ2-3; D is perhaps TRBD1 (5 bases). The CDR3 covers 13 residues. Germline lookup yields CDR1 GTSNPN and CDR2 SVGIG (reference sequence). Trimming took off 2 bases at V and 2 bases at J, with 8 bases between the two ends. The chain's CDR3 is CAWSRTLTDTQYF. The CDR3 DNA follows: TGTGCCTGGAGTAGGACACTCACAGATACGCAGTATTTT.

J is TRBJ2-3 and V is TRBV30, with TRBD2 matching over 10 bases. V was pared by 8 bases and J by 4 bases, with 12 bases of the junction left unmatched. The CDR3 has 15 amino acids. Germline V gives CDR1 GTSNPN, CDR2 SVGIG (reference sequence). CDR3 DNA sequence: TGTGCCGGGGCCCCAGCGGGGGGGTGGCCAGATACGCAGTATTTT. Protein: CAGAPAGGWPDTQYF.

This rearrangement joins TRBV9 to TRBJ2-7, with D tentatively TRBD1 (5 bases). V dropped 2 bases and J dropped 5 bases, with 17 bases sitting between them. The CDR3 sequence is 15 residues long. The germline CDR1 and CDR2 sequences are SGDLS and YYNGEE. CDR3 amino acids: CASSVGPSLQDEQYF. The CDR3 bases are TGTGCCAGCAGCGTGGGGCCGTCCCTGCAGGACGAGCAGTACTTC. Looking up the rest from reference TRBV9 and TRBJ2-7 gives the full variable domain: DSGVTQTPKHLITATGQRVTLRCSPRSGDLSVYWYQQSLDQGLQFLIQYYNGEERAKGNILERFSAQQFPDLHSELNLSSLELGDSALYFCASSVGPSLQDEQYFGPGTRLTVT.

V gene TRBV5-1 combines with J gene TRBJ1-4; possibly TRBD1 for D (5 bases). CDR3 size: 15 residues. CDR1 is SGHRS and CDR2 is YFSETQ in the germline V gene. Trimming removed 0 bases at V and 4 bases at J, with 10 bases between. CDR3 amino acids: CASSLVAGFNEKLFF. DNA of the CDR3: TGCGCCAGCAGCTTGGTTGCAGGGTTTAATGAAAAACTGTTTTTT.

This clone was counted many times. The rearrangement links TRBV19 to TRBJ2-7; possibly TRBD1 for D (6 bases). CDR3 size: 14 residues. Trimming removed 6 bases from V and 0 bases from J, with 12 bases in between. CDR1 and CDR2 from the germline V gene are LNHDA and SQIVND (reference sequence). The CDR3: CASRTGTNSYEQYF. CDR3 coding DNA: TGTGCCAGTAGAACCGGGACAAACTCCTACGAGCAGTACTTC. The full variable domain, completed using reference TRBV19 and TRBJ2-7, is DGGITQSPKYLFRKEGQNVTLSCEQNLNHDAMYWYRQDPGQGLRLIYYSQIVNDFQKGDIAEGYSVSREKKESFPLTVTSAQKNPTAFYLCASRTGTNSYEQYFGPGTRLTVT.

As DNA, the CDR3 is TGTGCCAGCAGCTCCAGGGACACCAACGAGCAGTACTTC. Encoded protein: CASSSRDTNEQYF. V gene TRBV7-2 combines with J gene TRBJ2-7; perhaps TRBD1 as D (6 bases). This CDR3 has 13 amino acids. V lost 4 bases to trimming and J lost 5 bases, with 12 bases between them. Per the germline V gene, CDR1 is SGHTA and CDR2 is FQGNSA.

The rearrangement uses TRBV5-6 and TRBJ2-7; 8 bases are shared with TRBD2. The CDR3 covers 15 residues. The germline V gene encodes CDR1 SGHDT and CDR2 YYEEEE. V lost 2 bases, J lost 3 bases, and 7 bases stayed unmatched. The CDR3 DNA sequence: TGTGCCAGCAGCTTTCTGGCGGGGGGCAACTACGAGCAGTACTTC. Encoded protein: CASSFLAGGNYEQYF.

The rearrangement links TRBV18 to TRBJ2-7, with a tentative D call TRBD1 (5 bases). The CDR3 loop spans 15 amino acids. Germline values: CDR1 KGHSH, CDR2 LQKENI. Trimming stripped 3 bases from V and 2 bases from J, with 14 bases between. CDR3 nucleotide sequence: TGTGCCAGCTCACCGTCTAGACAGTCCACCTACGAGCAGTACTTC. Its translation: CASSPSRQSTYEQYF.